This T cell receptor (beta chain) came from a study of long-term antiretroviral therapy in people with HIV. Overall study: By about a decade, the earliest samples predate the 2015 immediate-ART recommendation. General observations from the study: Drawn between about 2004 and 2017, the blood was possibly obtained under older ART regimens.

In regard to this clone: Its cognate antigen is unknown.

Every participant with HIV received treatment in the United States. Sequencing used immunoSEQ v3.0 at survey level. TCRdb's copy holds only in-frame clones and misses some; the assay was immunoSEQ multiplex PCR. In the table there are 25,000 to 30,000 clones, roughly 89% of which are singletons. This CDR3 is 18 amino acids long. V was trimmed by 2 bases and J by 0 bases, leaving 19 bases between them. Germline assignment: CDR1 MNHEY and CDR2 SMNVEV (reference sequence). This sample comprised unsorted PBMCs, obtained 0.4 years after starting antiretroviral therapy. This TCR was sampled from a man aged 18 to 30 with HIV. The V call is TRBV27, the J call TRBJ1-1, with D uncertain. Here the CDR3 reads CASSLDPPIPYMNTEAFF. Here the CDR3 DNA reads TGTGCCAGCAGTTTAGATCCCCCGATACCCTACATGAACACTGAAGCTTTCTTT.